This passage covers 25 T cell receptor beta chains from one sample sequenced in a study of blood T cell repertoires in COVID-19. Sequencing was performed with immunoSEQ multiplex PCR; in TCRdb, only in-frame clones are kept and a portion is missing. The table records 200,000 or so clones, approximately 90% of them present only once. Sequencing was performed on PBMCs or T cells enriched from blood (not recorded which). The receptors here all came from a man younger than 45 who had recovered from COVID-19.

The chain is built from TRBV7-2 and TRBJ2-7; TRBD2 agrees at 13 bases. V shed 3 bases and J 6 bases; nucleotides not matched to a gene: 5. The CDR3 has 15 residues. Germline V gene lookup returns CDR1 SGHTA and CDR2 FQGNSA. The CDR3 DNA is TGTGCCAGCAGCTTGACTAGCGGGGGGCCCAGCGAGCAGTACTTC. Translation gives CASSLTSGGPSEQYF.

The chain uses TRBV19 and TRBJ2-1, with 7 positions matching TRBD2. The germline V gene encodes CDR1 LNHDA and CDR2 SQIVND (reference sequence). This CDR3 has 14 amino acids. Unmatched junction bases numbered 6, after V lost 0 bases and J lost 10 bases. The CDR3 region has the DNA TGTGCCAGTAGTATAGACGGGCTAGCGGTGGAGCAGTTCTTC. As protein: CASSIDGLAVEQFF.

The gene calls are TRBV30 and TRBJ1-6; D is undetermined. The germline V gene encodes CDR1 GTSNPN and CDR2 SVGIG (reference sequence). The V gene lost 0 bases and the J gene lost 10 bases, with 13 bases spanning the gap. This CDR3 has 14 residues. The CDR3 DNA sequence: TGTGCCTGGAGTGTGTCGAGGATCGACTCACCCCTCCACTTT. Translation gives CAWSVSRIDSPLHF.

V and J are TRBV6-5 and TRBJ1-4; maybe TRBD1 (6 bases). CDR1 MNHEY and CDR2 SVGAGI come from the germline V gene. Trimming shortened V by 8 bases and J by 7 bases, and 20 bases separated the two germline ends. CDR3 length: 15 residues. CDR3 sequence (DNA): TGTGCCAGCGGTTTACAGGGCAGTAGGACTGAAAAACTGTTTTTT. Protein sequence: CASGLQGSRTEKLFF.

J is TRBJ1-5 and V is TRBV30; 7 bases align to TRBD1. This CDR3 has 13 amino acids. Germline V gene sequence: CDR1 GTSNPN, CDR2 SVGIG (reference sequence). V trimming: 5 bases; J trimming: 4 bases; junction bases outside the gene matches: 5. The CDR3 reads CAWARQGNQPQHF. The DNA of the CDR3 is TGTGCCTGGGCGAGACAGGGAAATCAGCCCCAGCATTTT.

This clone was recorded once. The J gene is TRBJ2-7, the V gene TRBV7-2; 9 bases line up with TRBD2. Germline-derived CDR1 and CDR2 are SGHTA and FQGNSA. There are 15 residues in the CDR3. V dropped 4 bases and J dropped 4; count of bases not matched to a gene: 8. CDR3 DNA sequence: TGTGCCAGCAGCTATCAAGCGGGAGGAGGATACGAGCAGTACTTC. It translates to CASSYQAGGGYEQYF. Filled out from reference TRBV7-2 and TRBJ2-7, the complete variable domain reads GAGVSQSPSNKVTEKGKDVELRCDPISGHTALYWYRQSLGQGLEFLIYFQGNSAPDKSGLPSDRFSAERTGGSVSTLTIQRTQQEDSAVYLCASSYQAGGGYEQYFGPGTRLTVT.

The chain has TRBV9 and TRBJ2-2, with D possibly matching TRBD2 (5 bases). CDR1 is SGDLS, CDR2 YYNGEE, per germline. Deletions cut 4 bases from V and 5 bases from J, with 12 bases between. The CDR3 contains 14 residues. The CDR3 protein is CASSFRTGTGELFF. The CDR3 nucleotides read TGTGCCAGCAGCTTCCGGACTGGAACCGGGGAGCTGTTTTTT. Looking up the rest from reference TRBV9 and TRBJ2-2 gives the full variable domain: DSGVTQTPKHLITATGQRVTLRCSPRSGDLSVYWYQQSLDQGLQFLIQYYNGEERAKGNILERFSAQQFPDLHSELNLSSLELGDSALYFCASSFRTGTGELFFGEGSRLTVL.

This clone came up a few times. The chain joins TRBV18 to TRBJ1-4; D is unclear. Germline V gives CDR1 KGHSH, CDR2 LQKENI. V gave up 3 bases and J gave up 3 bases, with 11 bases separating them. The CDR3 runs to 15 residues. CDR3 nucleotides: TGTGCCAGCTCACCGCCCGGGGTTGCTAATGAAAAACTGTTTTTT. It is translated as CASSPPGVANEKLFF. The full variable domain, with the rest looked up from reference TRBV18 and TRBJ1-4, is NAGVMQNPRHLVRRRGQEARLRCSPMKGHSHVYWYRQLPEEGLKFMVYLQKENIIDESGMPKERFSAEFPKEGPSILRIQQVVRGDSAAYFCASSPPGVANEKLFFGSGTQLSVL.

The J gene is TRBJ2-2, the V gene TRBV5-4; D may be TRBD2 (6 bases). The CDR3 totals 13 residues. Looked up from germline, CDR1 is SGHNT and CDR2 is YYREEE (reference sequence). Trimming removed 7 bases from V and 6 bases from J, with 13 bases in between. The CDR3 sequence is CASGLTSPGELFF. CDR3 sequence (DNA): TGTGCCAGCGGGCTTACTAGCCCCGGGGAGCTGTTTTTT.

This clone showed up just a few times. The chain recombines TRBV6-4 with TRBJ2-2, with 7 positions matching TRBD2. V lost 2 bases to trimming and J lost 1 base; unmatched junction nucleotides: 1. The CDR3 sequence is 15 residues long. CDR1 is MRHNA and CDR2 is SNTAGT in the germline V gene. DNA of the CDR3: TGTGCCAGCAGTGACGGCGGGAGGAACACCGGGGAGCTGTTTTTT. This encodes CASSDGGRNTGELFF.

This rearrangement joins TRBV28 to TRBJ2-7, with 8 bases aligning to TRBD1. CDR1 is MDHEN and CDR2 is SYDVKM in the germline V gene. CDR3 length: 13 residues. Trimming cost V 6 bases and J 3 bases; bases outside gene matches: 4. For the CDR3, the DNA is TGTGCCAGCAGACCGACAGGGGTCTACGAGCAGTACTTC. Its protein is CASRPTGVYEQYF.

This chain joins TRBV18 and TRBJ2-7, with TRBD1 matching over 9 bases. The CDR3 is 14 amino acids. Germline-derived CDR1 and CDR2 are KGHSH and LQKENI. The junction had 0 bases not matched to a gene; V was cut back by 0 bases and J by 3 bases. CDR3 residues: CASSPPTGGYEQYF. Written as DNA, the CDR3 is TGTGCCAGCTCACCACCGACAGGGGGCTACGAGCAGTACTTC.

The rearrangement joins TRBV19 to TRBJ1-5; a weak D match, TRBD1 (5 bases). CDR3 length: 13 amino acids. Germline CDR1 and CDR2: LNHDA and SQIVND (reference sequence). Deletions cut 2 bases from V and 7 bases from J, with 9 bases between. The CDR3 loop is CASSIQGRQPQHF. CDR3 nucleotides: TGTGCCAGTAGTATACAGGGAAGACAGCCCCAGCATTTT.

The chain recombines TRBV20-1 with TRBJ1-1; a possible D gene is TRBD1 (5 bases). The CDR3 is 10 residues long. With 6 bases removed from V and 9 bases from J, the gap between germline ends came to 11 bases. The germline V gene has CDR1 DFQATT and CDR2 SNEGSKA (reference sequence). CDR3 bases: TGCAGTGCAAAAACAGGAAAAGCTTTCTTT. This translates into CSAKTGKAFF.

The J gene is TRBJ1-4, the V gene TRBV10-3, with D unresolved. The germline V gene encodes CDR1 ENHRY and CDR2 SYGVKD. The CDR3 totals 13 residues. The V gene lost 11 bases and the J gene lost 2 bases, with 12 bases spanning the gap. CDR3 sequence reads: CASTPGTNEKLFF. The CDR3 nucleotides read TGTGCCTCCACCCCGGGTACTAATGAAAAACTGTTTTTT.

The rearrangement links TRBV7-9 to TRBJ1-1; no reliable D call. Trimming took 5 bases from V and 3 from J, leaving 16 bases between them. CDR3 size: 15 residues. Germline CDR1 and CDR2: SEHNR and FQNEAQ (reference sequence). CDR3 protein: CASSPQRISDTEAFF. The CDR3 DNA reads TGTGCCAGCAGCCCCCAACGAATATCGGACACTGAAGCTTTCTTT.

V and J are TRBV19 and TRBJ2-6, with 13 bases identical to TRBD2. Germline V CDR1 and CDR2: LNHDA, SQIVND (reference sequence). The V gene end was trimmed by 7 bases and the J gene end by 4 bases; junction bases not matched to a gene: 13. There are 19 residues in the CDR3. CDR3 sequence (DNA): TGTGCCAGTACCACGGAGGGGACTAGCGGGATTCTGGGGGCCAACGTCCTGACTTTC. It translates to CASTTEGTSGILGANVLTF.

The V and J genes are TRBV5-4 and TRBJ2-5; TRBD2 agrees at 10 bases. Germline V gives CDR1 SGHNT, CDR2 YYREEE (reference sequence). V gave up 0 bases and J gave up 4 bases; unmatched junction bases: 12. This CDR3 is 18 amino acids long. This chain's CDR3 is CASSLDLLAGVGGETQYF. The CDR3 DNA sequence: TGTGCCAGCAGCTTGGATCTCCTAGCGGGGGTAGGGGGAGAGACCCAGTACTTC.

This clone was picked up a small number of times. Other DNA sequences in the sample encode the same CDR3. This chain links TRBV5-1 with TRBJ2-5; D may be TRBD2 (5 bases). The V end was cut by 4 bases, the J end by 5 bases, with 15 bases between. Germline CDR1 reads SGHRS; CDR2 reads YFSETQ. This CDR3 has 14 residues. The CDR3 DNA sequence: TGCGCCAGCAGCCCCGGACTCACCGGGGAGACCCAGTACTTC. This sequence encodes CASSPGLTGETQYF.

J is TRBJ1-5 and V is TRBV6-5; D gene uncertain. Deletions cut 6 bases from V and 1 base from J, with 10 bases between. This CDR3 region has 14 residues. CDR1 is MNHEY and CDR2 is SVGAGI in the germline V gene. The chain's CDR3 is CASRQAGSNQPQHF. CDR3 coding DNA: TGTGCCAGCAGGCAGGCGGGGAGCAATCAGCCCCAGCATTTT.

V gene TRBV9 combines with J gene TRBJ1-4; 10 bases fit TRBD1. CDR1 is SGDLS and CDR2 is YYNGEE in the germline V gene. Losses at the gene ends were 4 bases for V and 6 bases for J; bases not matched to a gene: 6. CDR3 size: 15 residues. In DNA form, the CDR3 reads TGTGCCAGCAGCCCCCGACAGGGGGCGGATGAAAAACTGTTTTTT. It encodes CASSPRQGADEKLFF. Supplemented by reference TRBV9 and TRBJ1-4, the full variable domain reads DSGVTQTPKHLITATGQRVTLRCSPRSGDLSVYWYQQSLDQGLQFLIQYYNGEERAKGNILERFSAQQFPDLHSELNLSSLELGDSALYFCASSPRQGADEKLFFGSGTQLSVL.

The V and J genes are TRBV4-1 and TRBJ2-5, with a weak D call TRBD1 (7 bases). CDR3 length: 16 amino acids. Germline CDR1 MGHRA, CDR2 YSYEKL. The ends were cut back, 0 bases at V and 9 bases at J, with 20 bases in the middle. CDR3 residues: CASSQDRGVGGGSQYF. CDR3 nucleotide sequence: TGCGCCAGCAGCCAAGATCGGGGAGTCGGAGGGGGCTCCCAGTACTTC.

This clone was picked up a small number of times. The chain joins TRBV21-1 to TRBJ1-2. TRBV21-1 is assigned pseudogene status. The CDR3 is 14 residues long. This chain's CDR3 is CASSFSGTYYGYTF. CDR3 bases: TGTGCCAGCAGCTTTTCCGGGACTTACTATGGCTACACCTTC.

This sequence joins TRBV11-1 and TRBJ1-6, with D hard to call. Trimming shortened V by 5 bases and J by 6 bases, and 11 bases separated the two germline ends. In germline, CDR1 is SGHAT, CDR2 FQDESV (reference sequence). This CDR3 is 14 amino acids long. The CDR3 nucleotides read TGTGCCAGCAGCCCCCCTTCGTTTAATTCACCCCTCCACTTT. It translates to CASSPPSFNSPLHF. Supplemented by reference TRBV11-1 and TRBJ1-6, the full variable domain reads EAEVAQSPRYKITEKSQAVAFWCDPISGHATLYWYRQILGQGPELLVQFQDESVVDDSQLPKDRFSAERLKGVDSTLKIQPAELGDSAMYLCASSPPSFNSPLHFGNGTRLTVT.

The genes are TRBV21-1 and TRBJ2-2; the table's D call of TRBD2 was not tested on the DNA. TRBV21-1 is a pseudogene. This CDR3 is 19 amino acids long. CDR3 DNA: TGTGCCAGCAGCAAAGATGAGCGGGAGGGAACCGCGAACACCGGGGAGCTGTTTTTT. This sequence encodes CASSKDEREGTANTGELFF.